A selection of T cell receptor beta chains follows, all from one sample in a study of T cell repertoires in cytomegalovirus infection. TCRdb redid the calling of the reads with MiXCR, one entry per CDR3 protein. The data contain about 320,000 distinct CDR3 sequences, roughly 9.5% of them singletons. Sequenced: PBMCs. The receptors here all came from a human donor in good health (CMV status not recorded). Some clones in this sample may be carry-over from other donors' samples. Each CDR3 is given without its conserved first and last residue.

cdr3_length: 13
v_call: TRBV7-2
cdr3_aa: ASSFGGPAAYEQY

cdr3_length: 13
v_call: TRBV20-1
cdr3_aa: SAREGLAPYNEQF

cdr3_length: 14
v_call: TRBV7-2
cdr3_aa: ASSRRQGSRNQPQH

cdr3_length: 11
v_call: TRBV6-5
cdr3_aa: ASKPGGRGEQF

cdr3_length: 12
v_call: TRBV7-9
cdr3_aa: ASSLKGGPYEQY

cdr3_length: 14
v_call: TRBV7-8
cdr3_aa: ASSLARWGSGETQY

cdr3_length: 11
v_call: TRBV5-5
cdr3_aa: ASSLDEFYGYT

cdr3_length: 13
v_call: TRBV18
cdr3_aa: ASSPQGQGYTEAF

cdr3_length: 10
v_call: TRBV20-1
cdr3_aa: SASDRGPEAF

cdr3_length: 13
v_call: TRBV7-2
cdr3_aa: ASNLLQGAGNTIY

cdr3_length: 9
v_call: TRBV7-2
cdr3_aa: ASSSQVEQY

cdr3_length: 13
v_call: TRBV20-1
cdr3_aa: SARDIGGYYNEQF

cdr3_length: 11
v_call: TRBV20-1
cdr3_aa: SVLAGTYNEQF

cdr3_length: 12
v_call: TRBV4-1
cdr3_aa: ASSRAAGRDEQF

cdr3_length: 17
v_call: TRBV19
cdr3_aa: ASSIVGRGSTTSGNTIY

cdr3_length: 11
v_call: TRBV2
cdr3_aa: ASSEQAYYGYT

cdr3_length: 10
v_call: TRBV4-2
cdr3_aa: ASSQERKGYT

cdr3_length: 14
v_call: TRBV7-8
cdr3_aa: ASSPLPVGSKNIQY

cdr3_length: 14
v_call: TRBV5-6
cdr3_aa: ASSLFSIPGHTEAF

cdr3_length: 12
v_call: TRBV12-3/TRBV12-4
cdr3_aa: ASNSGTSGDIQY

cdr3_length: 10
v_call: TRBV12-3/TRBV12-4
cdr3_aa: ASSQAGLPLH

cdr3_length: 13
v_call: TRBV6-2/TRBV6-3
cdr3_aa: ASRTTGSNLYGYT

cdr3_length: 14
v_call: TRBV20-1
cdr3_aa: SARIRGQGAGGELF

cdr3_length: 14
v_call: TRBV7-2
cdr3_aa: ASSLQTSGGANEQF

cdr3_length: 12
v_call: TRBV7-6
cdr3_aa: ASSPGGSGNTIY